The source of this TCR beta chain is a study of glioma-infiltrating T cells (dated by TCRdb to the mid-2010s). At the level of the whole study: Low-grade gliomas were represented by WHO grade II oligodendrogliomas or astrocytomas, and glioblastomas were represented by WHO grade IV tumors that were sampled at initial rather than recurrent diagnosis. Dexamethasone was administered to glioma patients for six or fewer days before surgery. The sequencing target for blood libraries was about 4.5- to 11-fold coverage of some 980,000 peripheral T cells. The study sequenced TCR alpha- and beta-chain repertoires from glioma tissue, from non-neoplastic brain tissue and from matched peripheral blood mononuclear cells. To gauge divergence between tissue and blood T-cell populations, every tissue-infiltrating repertoire was compared against the peripheral blood repertoire from the same patient. The paired cohort comprised three low-grade glioma patients, several primary glioblastoma patients and three non-glioma patients contributing non-neoplastic brain tissue.

This clonotype was seen only a few times. What this receptor recognizes is not known. Qualities for individual bases were not recorded, and no much larger clone is one base off. What the study reported, not specific to this receptor: Group comparisons rested on small numbers: three non-neoplastic, three low-grade glioma and under ten glioblastoma patients. Patients with low tissue-blood divergence were marked by a signature set of shared blood CDR3 motifs, and this signature set was depleted in highly divergent patients. VJ-independent divergence between tissue and blood was below expectation in non-neoplastic patients but above expectation in all gliomas, especially low-grade gliomas. Very few CDR3 sequences were found to be shared between tissue and blood, and this scarcity was attributed to high CDR3 diversity and limited sampling.

The iRepertoire nested amplicon-rescue multiplex PCR (arm-PCR) platform was used to amplify TCR alpha and beta CDR3 regions from RNA. For one-step reverse transcription and amplification, roughly 85-400 ng of tissue mRNA or PBMC total RNA was used as input. After bead purification, a secondary multiplex PCR added Illumina adapters, and libraries were gel-purified between 200 and 400 bp. Demultiplexing relied on internal 6-nucleotide barcodes carried by the libraries. Sequencing of libraries was performed on an Illumina MiSeq with 2x220 or 2x250 nucleotide paired-end reads. Per the original workflow: Paired reads were merged using FLASH 1.2.11 and were aligned to the GRCh37 human genome using BWA-MEM, after which TRA and TRB reads were extracted. For V and J assignment, an IMGT-derived reference of cassette sequences and CDR3 motifs that included pseudogenes was used. Three-frame translation of reads was performed, and productive CDR3s were defined as those with a C...FGXG motif and no stop codons. Clonotypes were defined as unique combinations of V-J cassette pair and CDR3 amino acid sequence. Hamming distance filtering was applied to reads, with thresholds set by the sequence error rate of each sample in mapped regions. TCRdb took the public reads, trimmed them with fastp at Q25, ran MiXCR for clone calling and kept in-frame beta chains. Rows with one shared CDR3 protein collapse into an entry with the most common genes and DNA. TCRdb assigned the V and J calls; the authors' analysis was not used. For this sample there are a few hundred thousand distinct CDR3 sequences; roughly two fifths appear just once. The leading ten clones occupy about 11% of the sample.

Immediately after resection, surgical brain or tumor specimens were cryofrozen in liquid nitrogen, and peripheral blood cells were collected at the same time. The germline V gene supplies CDR1 LGHNA and CDR2 YNFKEQ. There are 15 amino acids in the CDR3, from cysteine to phenylalanine inclusive. CDR3 DNA only is kept here, 45 bases in frame from base 1. Here V drops 5 bases and J drops 1 base, and the junction holds 5 bases not matched to any gene. Sequenced input: glioma tissue, nonneoplastic brain tissue, or PBMCs (not recorded which). This clonotype was obtained from a human donor with low-grade glioma or glioblastoma, undergoing nonglioma brain surgery, or in good health (not recorded which). This chain is built from TRBV4-2 and TRBJ1-2; TRBD1 agrees with 9 junctional bases. The CDR3 protein is CASSRTGANNYGYTF. In nucleotide form, the sequence is TGTGCCAGCAGCAGGACAGGGGCGAATAACTATGGCTACACCTTC.